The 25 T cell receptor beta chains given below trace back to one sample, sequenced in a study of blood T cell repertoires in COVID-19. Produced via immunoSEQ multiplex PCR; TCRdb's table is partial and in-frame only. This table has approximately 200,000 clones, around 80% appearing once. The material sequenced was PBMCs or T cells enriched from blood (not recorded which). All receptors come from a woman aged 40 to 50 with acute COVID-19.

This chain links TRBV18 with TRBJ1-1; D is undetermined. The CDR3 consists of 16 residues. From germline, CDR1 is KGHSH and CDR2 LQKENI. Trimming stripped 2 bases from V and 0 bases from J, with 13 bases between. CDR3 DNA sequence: TGTGCCAGCTCACCAGTCAGAGGCGGAATGAACACTGAAGCTTTCTTT. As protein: CASSPVRGGMNTEAFF.

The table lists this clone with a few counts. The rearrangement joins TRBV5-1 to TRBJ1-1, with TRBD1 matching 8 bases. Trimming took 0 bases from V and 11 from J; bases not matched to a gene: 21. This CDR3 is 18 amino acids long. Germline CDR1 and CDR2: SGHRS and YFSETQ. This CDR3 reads CASSLAWDRSGMNGMAFF. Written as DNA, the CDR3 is TGCGCCAGCAGCTTGGCCTGGGACAGGTCAGGAATGAACGGAATGGCTTTCTTT.

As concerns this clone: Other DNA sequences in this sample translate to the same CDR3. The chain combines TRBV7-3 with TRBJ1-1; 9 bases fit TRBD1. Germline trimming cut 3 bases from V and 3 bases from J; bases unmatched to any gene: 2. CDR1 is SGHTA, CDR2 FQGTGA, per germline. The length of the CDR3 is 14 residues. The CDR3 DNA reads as TGTGCCAGCAGCTTGACAGGGGGGGACACTGAAGCTTTCTTT. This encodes CASSLTGGDTEAFF. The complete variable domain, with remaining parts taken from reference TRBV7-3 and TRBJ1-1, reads GAGVSQTPSNKVTEKGKYVELRCDPISGHTALYWYRQSLGQGPEFLIYFQGTGAADDSGLPNDRFFAVRPEGSVSTLKIQRTERGDSAVYLCASSLTGGDTEAFFGQGTRLTVV.

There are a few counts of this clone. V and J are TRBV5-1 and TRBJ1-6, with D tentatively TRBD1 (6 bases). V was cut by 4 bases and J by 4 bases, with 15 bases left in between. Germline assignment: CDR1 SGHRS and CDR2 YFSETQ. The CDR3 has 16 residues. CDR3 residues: CASSPEQGRYNSPLHF. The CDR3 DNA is TGCGCCAGCAGCCCGGAACAGGGACGGTATAATTCACCCCTCCACTTT.

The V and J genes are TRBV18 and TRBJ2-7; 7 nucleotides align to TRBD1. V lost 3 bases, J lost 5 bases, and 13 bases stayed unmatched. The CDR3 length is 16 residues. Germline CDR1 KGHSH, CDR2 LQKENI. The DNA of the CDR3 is TGTGCCAGCTCACCGCGCGACAGGGTTGATATCGACGAGCAGTACTTC. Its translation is CASSPRDRVDIDEQYF.

CDR3 nucleotide sequence: TGTGCCAGCAGTGAACGACTCGGTAGCTATGGCTACACCTTC. Its protein product is CASSERLGSYGYTF. The chain links TRBV6-1 to TRBJ1-2, with D unresolved. Germline values: CDR1 MNHNS, CDR2 SASEGT. Trimming pared 2 bases from V and 4 bases from J, leaving 11 bases between. The CDR3 has 14 residues.

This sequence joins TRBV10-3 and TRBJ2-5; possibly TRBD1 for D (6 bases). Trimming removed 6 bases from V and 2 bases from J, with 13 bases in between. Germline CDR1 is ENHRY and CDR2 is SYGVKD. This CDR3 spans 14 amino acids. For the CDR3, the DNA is TGTGCCATCAGCCCGGGACACGGACAAGAGACCCAGTACTTC. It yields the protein CAISPGHGQETQYF.

Written as DNA, the CDR3 is TGTGCCAGCAGCTTAGAAGGGACAGGGGGGTCCAATGAGCAGTTCTTC. This codes for CASSLEGTGGSNEQFF. The chain uses TRBV7-2 and TRBJ2-1; 11 bases are a match to TRBD1. V was clipped by 1 base and J by 6 bases; unmatched bases: 5. Germline CDR1 SGHTA, CDR2 FQGNSA. The CDR3 is 16 residues long.

The CDR3 loop is CASSNGQSSGSPLHF. The CDR3 coding sequence is TGTGCCAGCAGCAACGGACAGTCAAGCGGTTCACCCCTCCACTTT. This chain connects TRBV6-2 or TRBV6-3 to TRBJ1-6; possibly TRBD1 for D (6 bases). Deletions cut 6 bases from V and 9 bases from J, with 18 bases between. This CDR3 spans 15 amino acids. CDR1 and CDR2 (germline): MNHEY, SVGEGT.

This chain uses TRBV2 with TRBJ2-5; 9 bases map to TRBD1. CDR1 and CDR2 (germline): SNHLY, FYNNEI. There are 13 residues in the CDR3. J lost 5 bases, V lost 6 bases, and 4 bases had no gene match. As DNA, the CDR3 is TGTGCCAGCAGGCGGGACAGGGACGAGACCCAGTACTTC. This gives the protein CASRRDRDETQYF.

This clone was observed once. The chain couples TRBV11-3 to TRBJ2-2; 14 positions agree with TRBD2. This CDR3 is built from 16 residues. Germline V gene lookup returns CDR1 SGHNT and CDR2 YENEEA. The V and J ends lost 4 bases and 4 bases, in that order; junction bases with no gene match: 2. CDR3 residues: CASSSGLAGGTGELFF. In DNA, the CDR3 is TGTGCCAGCAGCTCAGGACTAGCGGGAGGCACCGGGGAGCTGTTTTTT.

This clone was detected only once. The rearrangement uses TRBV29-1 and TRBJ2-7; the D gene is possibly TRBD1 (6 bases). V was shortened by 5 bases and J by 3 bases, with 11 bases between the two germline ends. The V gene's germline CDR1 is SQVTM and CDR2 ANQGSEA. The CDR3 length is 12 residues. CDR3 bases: TGCAGCGTTAGGACAGACAACTACGAGCAGTACTTC. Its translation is CSVRTDNYEQYF.

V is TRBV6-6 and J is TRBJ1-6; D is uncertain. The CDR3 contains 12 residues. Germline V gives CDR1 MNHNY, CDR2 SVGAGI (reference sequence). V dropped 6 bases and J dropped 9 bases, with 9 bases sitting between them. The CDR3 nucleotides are TGTGCCAGCAGCCTAGGTGTTTCACCCCTCCACTTT. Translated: CASSLGVSPLHF.

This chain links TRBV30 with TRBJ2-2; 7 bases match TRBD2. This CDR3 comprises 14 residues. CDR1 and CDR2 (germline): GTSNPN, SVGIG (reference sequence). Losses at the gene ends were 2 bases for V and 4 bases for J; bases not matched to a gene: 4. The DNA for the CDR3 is TGTGCCTGGAGTCGCGGGAGAGTCACCGGGGAGCTGTTTTTT. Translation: CAWSRGRVTGELFF.

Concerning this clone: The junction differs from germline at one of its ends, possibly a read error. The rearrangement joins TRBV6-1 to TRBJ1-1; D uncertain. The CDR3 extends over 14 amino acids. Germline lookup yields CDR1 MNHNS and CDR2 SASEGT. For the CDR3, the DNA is TGTGCCAGCAGCGAAGGAGGAGGGAACACTGAAGCTTTCTTT. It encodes CASSEGGGNTEAFF.

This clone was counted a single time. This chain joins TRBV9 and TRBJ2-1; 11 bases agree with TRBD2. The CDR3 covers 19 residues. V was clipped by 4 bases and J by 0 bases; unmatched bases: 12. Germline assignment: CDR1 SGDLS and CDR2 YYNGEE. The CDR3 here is CASSSRGGTSGRSYNEQFF. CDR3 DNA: TGTGCCAGCAGCTCGAGGGGCGGGACTAGCGGTCGCTCCTACAATGAGCAGTTCTTC.

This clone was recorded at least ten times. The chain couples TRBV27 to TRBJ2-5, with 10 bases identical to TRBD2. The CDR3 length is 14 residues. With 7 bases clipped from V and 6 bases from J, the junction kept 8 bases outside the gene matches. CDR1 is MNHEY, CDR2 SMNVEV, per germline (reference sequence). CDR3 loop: CASTSFSGGKTQYF. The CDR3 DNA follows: TGTGCCAGCACATCCTTTAGCGGGGGGAAGACCCAGTACTTC.

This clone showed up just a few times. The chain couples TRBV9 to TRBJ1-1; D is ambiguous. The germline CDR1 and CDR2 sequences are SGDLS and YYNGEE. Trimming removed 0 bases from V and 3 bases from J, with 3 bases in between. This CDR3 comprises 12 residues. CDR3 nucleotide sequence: TGTGCCAGCAGCGTAGCGGACACTGAAGCTTTCTTT. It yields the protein CASSVADTEAFF.

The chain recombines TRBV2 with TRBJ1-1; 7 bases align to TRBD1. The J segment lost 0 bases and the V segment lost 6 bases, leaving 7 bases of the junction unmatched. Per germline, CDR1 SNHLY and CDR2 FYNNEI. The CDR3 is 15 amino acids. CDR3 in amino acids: CASSVTGPMNTEAFF. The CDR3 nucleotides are TGTGCCAGCAGCGTGACAGGGCCCATGAACACTGAAGCTTTCTTT.

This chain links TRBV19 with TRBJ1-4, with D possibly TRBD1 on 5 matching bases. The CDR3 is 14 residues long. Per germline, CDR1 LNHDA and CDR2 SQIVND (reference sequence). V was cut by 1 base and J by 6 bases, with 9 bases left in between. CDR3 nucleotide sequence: TGTGCCAGTAGTATAGGGACATACGATGAAAAACTGTTTTTT. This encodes CASSIGTYDEKLFF.

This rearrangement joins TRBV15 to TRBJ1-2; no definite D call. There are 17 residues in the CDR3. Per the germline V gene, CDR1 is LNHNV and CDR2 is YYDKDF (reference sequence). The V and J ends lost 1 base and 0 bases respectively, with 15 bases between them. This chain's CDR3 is CATSRVEGAGTNYGYTF. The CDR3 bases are TGTGCCACCAGCAGAGTTGAGGGAGCGGGGACTAACTATGGCTACACCTTC.

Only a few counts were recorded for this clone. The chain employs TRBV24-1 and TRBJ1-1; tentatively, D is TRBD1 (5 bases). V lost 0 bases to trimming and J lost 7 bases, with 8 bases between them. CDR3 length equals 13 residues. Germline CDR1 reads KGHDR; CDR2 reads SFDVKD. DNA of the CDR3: TGTGCCACCAGTGATTTGCAGGGAATTGAAGCTTTCTTT. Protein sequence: CATSDLQGIEAFF.

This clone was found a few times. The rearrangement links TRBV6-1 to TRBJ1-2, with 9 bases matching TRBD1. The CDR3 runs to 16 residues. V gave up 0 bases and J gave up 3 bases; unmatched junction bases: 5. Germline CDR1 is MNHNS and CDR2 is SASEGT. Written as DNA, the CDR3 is TGTGCCAGCAGTGAAGCCTTTGGACAGGGGCACTATGGCTACACCTTC. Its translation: CASSEAFGQGHYGYTF.

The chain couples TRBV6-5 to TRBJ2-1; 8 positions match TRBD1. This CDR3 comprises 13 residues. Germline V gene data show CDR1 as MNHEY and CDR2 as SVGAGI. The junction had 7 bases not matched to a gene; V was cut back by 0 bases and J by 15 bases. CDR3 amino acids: CASSYSNRGETFF. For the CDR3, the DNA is TGTGCCAGCAGTTACTCAAACAGGGGGGAAACGTTCTTC.

Here the CDR3 DNA reads TGTGCCAGCAGTTACAGAGCGGTCCTCTCCTACAATGAGCAGTTCTTC. Translation gives CASSYRAVLSYNEQFF. The chain combines TRBV6-5 with TRBJ2-1; possible D gene TRBD2, 5 bases. V was cut by 2 bases and J by 0 bases, with 11 bases left in between. Germline CDR1 MNHEY, CDR2 SVGAGI. The CDR3 has 16 residues.